Sequencing of this T cell receptor beta chain was carried out in a study of blood T cells in healthy people across ages. A second PCR of about 7 to 12 cycles used a sample-barcoded 5' primer and a J-beta primer mix. Each TCR beta cDNA got a 12-nucleotide random molecular identifier. TCRdb fed the 5' RACE reads into MiXCR, producing one record per CDR3 protein. Of hundreds of thousands of distinct CDR3 sequences detected, around 42% appear once; the ten largest clones hold around 21%. On this clonotype itself: What it binds is unknown.

J was trimmed by 2 bases and V by 0 bases; bases with no gene match: 6. CDR3 length: 17 amino acids. The V gene's germline CDR1 is SGHRS and CDR2 YFSETQ. Points from the study as a whole: Any conclusive comparison of naive versus antigen-experienced cells was prevented by using unsorted PBMCs.

The sample consisted of blood. This sequence was found in a man in his 60s in good health. The chain links TRBV5-1 to TRBJ2-1; the match to TRBD2 covers 9 bases. CDR3 sequence: CASSLDPRTSAYNEQFF. The CDR3 region has the DNA TGCGCCAGCAGCTTGGATCCCCGGACTAGCGCCTACAATGAGCAGTTCTTC. Full variable domain (remainder filled in from reference TRBV5-1 and TRBJ2-1): KAGVTQTPRYLIKTRGQQVTLSCSPISGHRSVSWYQQTPGQGLQFLFEYFSETQRNKGNFPGRFSGRQFSNSRSEMNVSTLELGDSALYLCASSLDPRTSAYNEQFFGPGTRLTVL.